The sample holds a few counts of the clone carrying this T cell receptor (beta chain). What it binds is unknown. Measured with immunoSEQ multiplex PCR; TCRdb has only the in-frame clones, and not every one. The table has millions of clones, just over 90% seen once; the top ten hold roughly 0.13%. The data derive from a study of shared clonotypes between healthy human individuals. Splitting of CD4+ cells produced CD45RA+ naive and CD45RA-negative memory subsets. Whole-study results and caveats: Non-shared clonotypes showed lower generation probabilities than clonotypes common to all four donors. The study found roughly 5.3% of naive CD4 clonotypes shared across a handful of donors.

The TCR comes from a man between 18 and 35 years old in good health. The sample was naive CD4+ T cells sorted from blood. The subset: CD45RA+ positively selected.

CDR3 coding DNA: TGTGCCAGCAGCTACATAGGGTTACGGACTGAAGCTTTCTTT. As protein: CASSYIGLRTEAFF. The chain combines TRBV7-2 with TRBJ1-1; D unclear. The CDR3 runs 14 residues. V lost 4 bases and J 5 bases, leaving 14 bases between the germline ends. Germline CDR1 reads SGHTA; CDR2 reads FQGNSA. Filled out from reference TRBV7-2 and TRBJ1-1, the complete variable domain reads GAGVSQSPSNKVTEKGKDVELRCDPISGHTALYWYRQSLGQGLEFLIYFQGNSAPDKSGLPSDRFSAERTGGSVSTLTIQRTQQEDSAVYLCASSYIGLRTEAFFGQGTRLTVV.